The rows below give T cell receptor beta chains drawn from one sample of a study of CD8+ T cells in alopecia areata. Assay: immunoSEQ multiplex PCR; the TCRdb copy retains only in-frame clones and omits some. This sample has some 130,000 clones, with roughly 58% found just once. The source material was CD4+ T cells sorted from blood, sampled at week 0. The receptors here all came from a human donor with alopecia areata. The CDR3 runs from the conserved cysteine through the conserved F or W. A D gene is named only where the DNA matches it firmly. Expanded clones get a size class; other rows say once, few or many, or leave the size out.

.	TRBJ2-1	15	TRBD2	TRBV2	TGTGCCAGCAGTGAAGAGCGGGGCTCCTACAATGAGCAGTTCTTC	CASSEERGSYNEQFF
.	TRBJ2-3	15	.	TRBV30	TGTGCCTGGAGTGCACCCTTTACGCGGCAAGATACGCAGTATTTT	CAWSAPFTRQDTQYF
.	TRBJ2-1	19	TRBD2	TRBV5-6	TGTGCCAGCAGCTTCTCGACTAGCGGGAGGCCGTCATCCTACAATGAGCAGTTCTTC	CASSFSTSGRPSSYNEQFF
.	TRBJ2-7	18	TRBD2	TRBV5-1	TGCGCCAGCAGCCGGGTAACGTTGTCGACTAGCGGAGACTACGAGCAGTACTTC	CASSRVTLSTSGDYEQYF
.	TRBJ1-2	15	.	TRBV23-1	TGCGCCAGCCCCCCGTATTTGGACGCTTCCTGGGGCTACACCTTC	CASPPYLDASWGYTF
.	TRBJ1-2	14	.	TRBV19	TGTGCCAGTATCTCAGCGCGGGAATCGGTTGGCTACACCTTC	CASISARESVGYTF
few	TRBJ2-5	14	.	TRBV7-3	TGTGCCAGCAGCTTAACGGGGGACCAAGAGACCCAGTACTTC	CASSLTGDQETQYF
.	TRBJ2-5	14	.	TRBV7-8	TGTGCCAGCAGCTTAGCGGACTTGCGGGAGACCCAGTACTTC	CASSLADLRETQYF
.	TRBJ2-3	17	TRBD2	TRBV11-2	TGTGCCAGCAGCTTACATAAAGCGGGAGGGGGCACAGATACGCAGTATTTT	CASSLHKAGGGTDTQYF
.	TRBJ2-5	14	TRBD2	TRBV11-2	TGTGCCAGCAGCTTAGCGGGAGGGACGGAGACCCAGTACTTC	CASSLAGGTETQYF
.	TRBJ2-5	11	.	TRBV11-2	TGTGCCAGCAGCTTTTCGGAGACCCAGTACTTC	CASSFSETQYF
.	TRBJ1-1	15	.	TRBV5-1	TGCGCCAGCAGCCTCAACACAGCCTCAGGGACTGAAGCTTTCTTT	CASSLNTASGTEAFF
.	TRBJ1-2	14	.	TRBV4-3	TGCGCCAGCAGCCAAGATCAGGGCAACTATGGCTACACCTTC	CASSQDQGNYGYTF
few	TRBJ2-1	18	TRBD2	TRBV7-2	TGTGCCAGCAGCTTAGCGCGGGGTGGACTAGCGGGGTACAATGAGCAGTTCTTC	CASSLARGGLAGYNEQFF
.	TRBJ2-7	14	.	TRBV7-8	TGTGCCAGCAGCTTAGAGGGTGGGCCATACGAGCAGTACTTC	CASSLEGGPYEQYF
.	TRBJ2-1	15	.	TRBV5-1	TGCGCCAGCAGCTTGGACCTAGCCCCTAACAATGAGCAGTTCTTC	CASSLDLAPNNEQFF
few	TRBJ1-2	13	.	TRBV25-1	TGTGCCAGCAGCCGGACGGTTAACTATGGCTACACCTTC	CASSRTVNYGYTF
.	TRBJ1-1	13	.	TRBV7-2	TGTGCCAGCAGCTTAGAATCGCAGGGAGTAGCTTTCTTT	CASSLESQGVAFF
.	TRBJ2-7	14	.	TRBV27	TGTGCCAGCAGGCGCTCGGGGTCAGTCTACGAGCAGTACTTC	CASRRSGSVYEQYF
.	TRBJ1-5	17	TRBD1	TRBV7-2	TGTGCCAGCAGCTTAGTCCCTGACAGGGATAGCAATCAGCCCCAGCATTTT	CASSLVPDRDSNQPQHF
.	TRBJ2-5	15	.	TRBV18	TGTGCCAGCTCACCACTAACAGGAGAACAAGAGACCCAGTACTTC	CASSPLTGEQETQYF
.	TRBJ2-3	16	TRBD2	TRBV5-6	TGTGCCAGCAGGAAAAAGGGACTAGCGGGCACAGATACGCAGTATTTT	CASRKKGLAGTDTQYF
.	TRBJ2-1	13	.	TRBV15	TGTGCCACCAGCAGAGATGAAGATGGTTTGCAGTTCTTC	CATSRDEDGLQFF
few	TRBJ1-2	15	TRBD1	TRBV2	TGTGCCAGCAGTGCCGACACAGGGGGTAACTATGGCTACACCTTC	CASSADTGGNYGYTF
.	TRBJ1-1	17	.	TRBV28	TGTGCCAGCAGTTTCCTTGGCGGCCGAGGGGTGAACACTGAAGCTTTCTTT	CASSFLGGRGVNTEAFF
.	TRBJ1-2	13	TRBD1	TRBV27	TGTGCCAGCAGGCCGACAGGGGATTATGGCTACACCTTC	CASRPTGDYGYTF
few	TRBJ1-1	15	TRBD1	TRBV7-9	TGTGCCAGCAGCGTCTCCGGGACAGGGAACACTGAAGCTTTCTTT	CASSVSGTGNTEAFF
.	TRBJ2-5	15	TRBD2	TRBV9	TGTGCCAGCAGCGTAGGCCTAGCGGGAACAGAGACCCAGTACTTC	CASSVGLAGTETQYF
.	TRBJ1-5	15	.	TRBV28	TGTGCCAGCAGCCCCCTCCGTCCCAGCAATCAGCCCCAGCATTTT	CASSPLRPSNQPQHF
.	TRBJ2-1	16	TRBD1	TRBV5-1	TGCGCCAGCAGCTTGAGACAGGGGCCTCCATACAATGAGCAGTTCTTC	CASSLRQGPPYNEQFF
few	TRBJ2-7	14	TRBD2	TRBV28	TGTGCCAGCATTCAAGCGGGGCCGGCCTACGAGCAGTACTTC	CASIQAGPAYEQYF
.	TRBJ2-2	16	.	TRBV9	TGTGCCAGCAGCGTAGAGGGAGCTAGACGGACCGGGGAGCTGTTTTTT	CASSVEGARRTGELFF
few	TRBJ2-6	16	.	TRBV6-6	TGTGCCAGCACCCCAGGAGGGATCTCTGGGGCCAACGTCCTGACTTTC	CASTPGGISGANVLTF
.	TRBJ2-6	17	.	TRBV5-5	TGTGCCAGCAGCTTTACCGGAACTCCCTCTGGGGCCAACGTCCTGACTTTC	CASSFTGTPSGANVLTF
.	TRBJ1-2	15	.	TRBV5-1	TGCGCCAGCAGCTTATCAGGAGAGGCGAACTATGGCTACACCTTC	CASSLSGEANYGYTF
.	TRBJ1-6	13	.	TRBV7-9	TGTGCCAGCAGCTTCTGGGGGAATTCACCCCTCCACTTT	CASSFWGNSPLHF
.	TRBJ1-5	17	.	TRBV19	TGTGCCAGTAGTATAACCCCTCGGGACTTTAACAATCAGCCCCAGCATTTT	CASSITPRDFNNQPQHF
once	TRBJ1-1	13	.	TRBV28	TGTGCCAGCAGTTTATCGGAGAACACTGAAGCTTTCTTT	CASSLSENTEAFF
few	TRBJ1-3	15	.	TRBV5-1	TGCGCCAGCAGCCCGGTCCCGGGGCTGGGAAACACCATATATTTT	CASSPVPGLGNTIYF
.	TRBJ2-3	14	.	TRBV5-1	TGCGCCAGCAGCGTAACGGGAGACGGGTATACGCAGTATTTT	CASSVTGDGYTQYF
.	TRBJ2-7	14	TRBD2	TRBV7-2	TGTGCCAGCAGCCCTAGCGGGGGGGGCTACGAGCAGTACTTC	CASSPSGGGYEQYF
few	TRBJ1-2	14	TRBD1	TRBV10-3	TGTGCCATCAGTGAAGGGACAGCTAACTATGGCTACACCTTC	CAISEGTANYGYTF
.	TRBJ2-5	12	TRBD1	TRBV19	TGTGCCACTCAGGGGGACCGAAGCACCCAGTACTTC	CATQGDRSTQYF
.	TRBJ2-7	15	TRBD2	TRBV15	TGTGCCACCAGCAGAGAACTAGCGGGTGCCTACGAGCAGTACTTC	CATSRELAGAYEQYF
.	TRBJ2-1	17	TRBD2	TRBV11-2	TGTGCCAGCAGCCAAGCTAGCGGGACAGTGAACTACAATGAGCAGTTCTTC	CASSQASGTVNYNEQFF
.	TRBJ2-3	15	.	TRBV6-1	TGTGCCAGCAGTCACAACAGGGTCTACACAGATACGCAGTATTTT	CASSHNRVYTDTQYF
.	TRBJ2-3	15	.	TRBV11-1	TGTGCCAGCAGCTTAGCGGCGGGATCCACAGATACGCAGTATTTT	CASSLAAGSTDTQYF
.	TRBJ2-7	13	.	TRBV5-6	TGTGCCAGCAGCTTGGTTAGCGTCAACGAGCAGTACTTC	CASSLVSVNEQYF
.	TRBJ2-2	17	TRBD2	TRBV28	TGTGCCAGCAGTCCTCAAAGACTAGCGGGGATCACCGGGGAGCTGTTTTTT	CASSPQRLAGITGELFF
.	TRBJ2-6	14	.	TRBV5-1	TGCGCCAGCAGCTTAATAACTGGGGCCAACGTCCTGACTTTC	CASSLITGANVLTF
.	TRBJ1-2	14	.	TRBV2	TGTGCCAGCAGTGAACGGACAGCTAACTATGGCTACACCTTC	CASSERTANYGYTF
few	TRBJ1-2	12	.	TRBV6-6	TGTGCCAGCTGTCCACCAGCTGGGGGCTACACCTTC	CASCPPAGGYTF
.	TRBJ2-7	12	.	TRBV10-3	TGTGCCATCAGTACAGAGATATACGAGCAGTACTTC	CAISTEIYEQYF
.	TRBJ2-5	13	.	TRBV7-8	TGTGCCAGCAGCTTAGGAGAGGAAGAGACCCAGTACTTC	CASSLGEEETQYF
.	TRBJ2-5	14	.	TRBV9	TGTGCCAGCAATCTACGCGGGGAGTGGGAGACCCAGTACTTC	CASNLRGEWETQYF
.	TRBJ1-1	14	.	TRBV29-1	TGCAGCGTTGAAGGATTAAGACACAACACTGAAGCTTTCTTT	CSVEGLRHNTEAFF
few	TRBJ1-2	13	.	TRBV30	TGTGCCTGGAGCCCTGACAGTCTCTATGGCTACACCTTC	CAWSPDSLYGYTF